This entry lists 26 T cell receptor beta chains sequenced from one sample in a study of T cells in Graves' hyperthyroidism and ophthalmopathy. Researchers amplified the TCR beta CDR3 regions from RNA transcripts. The HTBI primer set drove a first-round RT-PCR of the TCR CDR3. TCRdb reprocessed the multiplex PCR reads with MiXCR, giving one entry per CDR3 protein. Of around 690,000 distinct CDR3 sequences in the sample, roughly a sixth are singletons; the top ten hold around a sixth. What was sequenced was blood. These receptors were collected from a man between 45 and 60 years old with Graves' hyperthyroidism.

This clonotype was counted a few times. V usage is TRBV12-3 or TRBV12-4 and J usage is TRBJ2-2, with a weak D call TRBD2 (6 bases). V was shortened by 4 bases and J by 6 bases, with 9 bases between the two germline ends. CDR3 length: 13 residues. The CDR3 here is CASSSGTAGELFF. The DNA for the CDR3 is TGTGCCAGCAGTTCCGGGACTGCCGGGGAGCTGTTTTTT.

This clonotype was recorded at least ten times. The chain carries TRBV28 and TRBJ1-3; D gene ambiguous. CDR3 length: 15 amino acids. Trimming cost V 6 bases and J 0 bases, with 12 bases left between them. In germline, CDR1 is MDHEN, CDR2 SYDVKM. CDR3 nucleotide sequence: TGTGCCAGCAGCTCACCCAACCGCTCTGGAAACACCATATATTTT. It encodes CASSSPNRSGNTIYF.

This clonotype was observed a few times. This chain connects TRBV19 to TRBJ2-4; D not certain. The V end was cut by 0 bases, the J end by 11 bases, with 8 bases between. This CDR3 contains 12 residues. The germline V gene encodes CDR1 LNHDA and CDR2 SQIVND (reference sequence). DNA of the CDR3: TGTGCCAGTAGTATAGATTACCTCGTTCAGTACTTC. Translating gives CASSIDYLVQYF.

This clonotype was found many times. The V and J genes are TRBV10-3 and TRBJ2-1; D is perhaps TRBD1 (5 bases). V lost 4 bases to trimming and J lost 1 base, with 14 bases between them. This CDR3 region has 16 residues. Germline V CDR1 and CDR2: ENHRY, SYGVKD. The CDR3 bases are TGTGCCATCAGTGGGTTAGGGGCAGATTCCTACAATGAGCAGTTCTTC. It yields the protein CAISGLGADSYNEQFF.

This clonotype has a count of ten or more. The V and J genes are TRBV19 and TRBJ1-5; possibly TRBD1 for D (5 bases). The V gene's germline CDR1 is LNHDA and CDR2 SQIVND (reference sequence). This CDR3 is built from 13 residues. Trimming took 9 bases from V and 6 from J, leaving 15 bases between them. The CDR3 sequence is CASSSLGGQPQHF. CDR3 bases: TGTGCCAGCTCTTCACTGGGGGGTCAGCCCCAGCATTTT.

This chain joins TRBV7-9 and TRBJ2-1; 11 bases match TRBD1. Trimming took 2 bases from V and 7 from J; bases not matched to a gene: 16. The germline CDR1 and CDR2 sequences are SEHNR and FQNEAQ (reference sequence). The CDR3 length is 19 residues. The CDR3 region is CASSLSPDRGRPGQNEQFF. CDR3 coding DNA: TGTGCCAGCAGCTTATCCCCGGACAGGGGGCGGCCGGGTCAGAATGAGCAGTTCTTC.

In this sample, this clonotype turned up many times. This chain connects TRBV20-1 to TRBJ2-7; D call uncertain. The germline V gene encodes CDR1 DFQATT and CDR2 SNEGSKA (reference sequence). Deletions cut 1 base from V and 3 bases from J, with 7 bases between. CDR3 length: 12 residues. The CDR3 DNA sequence: TGCAGTGCTAGAGTGGGTAACTACGAGCAGTACTTC. It encodes CSARVGNYEQYF.

In its sample, this clonotype was seen many times. The chain joins TRBV7-9 to TRBJ2-5; D not resolved. This CDR3 is built from 13 residues. With 5 bases removed from V and 3 bases from J, the gap between germline ends came to 10 bases. Germline loops: CDR1 SEHNR, CDR2 FQNEAQ (reference sequence). The CDR3 sequence is CASSPTTEETQYF. CDR3 coding DNA: TGTGCCAGCAGCCCCACTACGGAAGAGACCCAGTACTTC.

This clonotype came up a few times. This chain joins TRBV4-1 and TRBJ2-7, with 8 bases fitting TRBD1. V lost 6 bases, J lost 2 bases, and 3 bases stayed unmatched. This CDR3 is 13 amino acids long. Germline lookup yields CDR1 MGHRA and CDR2 YSYEKL. CDR3 nucleotide sequence: TGCGCCAGCAGGTCACAGGGGGCCTACGAGCAGTACTTC. Residues: CASRSQGAYEQYF.

This clonotype appeared many times. V is TRBV7-2 and J is TRBJ1-2, with a tentative D call TRBD1 (5 bases). The CDR3 is made up of 18 amino acids. Germline CDR1 is SGHTA and CDR2 is FQGNSA. Deletions cut 4 bases from V and 3 bases from J, with 24 bases between. CDR3 bases: TGTGCCAGCAGCTGCCGACAGAGCGTCTGTAGAAGGCACTATGGCTACACCTTC. Translating gives CASSCRQSVCRRHYGYTF.

At least ten counts were recorded for this clonotype. The gene calls are TRBV27 and TRBJ2-3; 12 bases match TRBD2. CDR3 length: 19 amino acids. CDR1 is MNHEY, CDR2 SMNVEV, per germline (reference sequence). V dropped 0 bases and J dropped 4; count of bases not matched to a gene: 11. CDR3: CASSLSISLAGGVADTQYF. CDR3 bases: TGTGCCAGCAGTTTATCGATCAGCCTAGCGGGAGGGGTTGCAGATACGCAGTATTTT.

This clonotype appeared many times. The chain carries TRBV2 and TRBJ1-5, with D maybe TRBD1 (5 bases). Trimming pared 4 bases from V and 3 bases from J, leaving 10 bases between. The CDR3 is 14 residues long. In germline, CDR1 is SNHLY, CDR2 FYNNEI. The CDR3 DNA is TGTGCCAGCAGTGGCCAGGGTCTCAATCAGCCCCAGCATTTT. Its translation is CASSGQGLNQPQHF.

This clonotype has more than one count but fewer than ten. This sequence joins TRBV7-2 and TRBJ2-7; D ambiguous. The CDR3 is made up of 12 amino acids. V was pared by 3 bases and J by 3 bases, with 6 bases between. Germline lookup yields CDR1 SGHTA and CDR2 FQGNSA. CDR3 sequence: CASSFSNYEQYF. The CDR3 DNA sequence: TGTGCCAGCAGCTTCTCTAACTACGAGCAGTACTTC.

The chain has TRBV10-3 and TRBJ2-7, with D possibly called TRBD1 or TRBD2 (5 bases each). Trimming removed 4 bases at V and 0 bases at J, with 10 bases between. Per germline, CDR1 ENHRY and CDR2 SYGVKD. The CDR3 sequence is 14 residues long. CDR3 amino acids: CAISVGTASYEQYF. For the CDR3, the DNA is TGTGCCATCAGTGTGGGGACGGCCTCCTACGAGCAGTACTTC.

This clonotype was observed a few times. The gene calls are TRBV2 and TRBJ1-6; D is unclear. There are 14 residues in the CDR3. Looked up from germline, CDR1 is SNHLY and CDR2 is FYNNEI. V gave up 6 bases and J gave up 3 bases, with 9 bases separating them. CDR3 sequence: CASRGQDYNSPLHF. In DNA form, the CDR3 reads TGTGCCAGCAGAGGGCAGGACTATAATTCACCCCTCCACTTT.

This clonotype was picked up many times. The CDR3 DNA follows: TGTGCCAGCTTGTCTATTCCGAACACTGAAGCTTTCTTT. It yields the protein CASLSIPNTEAFF. The V gene is TRBV28, the J gene TRBJ1-1, with D hard to call. V was shortened by 8 bases and J by 1 base, with 11 bases between the two germline ends. Per the germline V gene, CDR1 is MDHEN and CDR2 is SYDVKM. This CDR3 contains 13 residues. Variable domain in full (rest from reference TRBV28 and TRBJ1-1): DVKVTQSSRYLVKRTGEKVFLECVQDMDHENMFWYRQDPGLGLRLIYFSYDVKMKEKGDIPEGYSVSREKKERFSLILESASTNQTSMYLCASLSIPNTEAFFGQGTRLTVV.

This clonotype was observed a few times. V gene TRBV5-6 combines with J gene TRBJ2-2; TRBD2 matches 7 bases. In germline, CDR1 is SGHDT, CDR2 YYEEEE. The V and J ends lost 0 bases and 0 bases, in that order; junction bases with no gene match: 17. The CDR3 runs to 21 residues. CDR3: CASSLVEGWFREDTNTGELFF. CDR3 nucleotides: TGTGCCAGCAGCTTGGTGGAGGGGTGGTTCCGGGAGGATACGAACACCGGGGAGCTGTTTTTT. The full variable domain, in which reference TRBV5-6 and TRBJ2-2 provide the parts outside the CDR3, is DAGVTQSPTHLIKTRGQQVTLRCSPKSGHDTVSWYQQALGQGPQFIFQYYEEEERQRGNFPDRFSGHQFPNYSSELNVNALLLGDSALYLCASSLVEGWFREDTNTGELFFGEGSRLTVL.

The V and J genes are TRBV3-1 and TRBJ1-1; TRBD1 aligns across 7 bases. The CDR3 is 16 residues long. Germline values: CDR1 LGHDT, CDR2 YNNKEL (reference sequence). V gave up 0 bases and J gave up 7 bases; unmatched junction bases: 11. The CDR3 protein is CASSQDRVRGTSEAFF. The CDR3 DNA reads as TGTGCCAGCAGCCAAGATAGGGTCAGGGGGACAAGTGAAGCTTTCTTT.

V and J are TRBV2 and TRBJ1-2, with TRBD1 as a possible D gene (6 bases). This CDR3 has 13 amino acids. The germline V gene encodes CDR1 SNHLY and CDR2 FYNNEI. Trimming stripped 8 bases from V and 6 bases from J, with 16 bases between. DNA of the CDR3: TGTGCCAGCTTTCGGGCGGGGGCAAATGGCTACACCTTC. This gives the protein CASFRAGANGYTF. The full variable domain, completed using reference TRBV2 and TRBJ1-2, is EPEVTQTPSHQVTQMGQEVILRCVPISNHLYFYWYRQILGQKVEFLVSFYNNEISEKSEIFDDQFSVERPDGSNFTLKIRSTKLEDSAMYFCASFRAGANGYTFGSGTRLTVV.

This clonotype was picked up many times. In DNA form, the CDR3 reads TGTGCCAGCAGTTACTCCCGACTGGGGGAGCAGTACTTC. As protein: CASSYSRLGEQYF. The chain uses TRBV6-2 or TRBV6-3 and TRBJ2-7, with D unclear. The CDR3 consists of 13 residues. The V gene lost 0 bases and the J gene lost 7 bases, with 10 bases spanning the gap. The V gene's germline CDR1 is MNHEY and CDR2 SVGEGT.

This chain links TRBV25-1 with TRBJ2-3; TRBD1 or TRBD2 may be the D gene (7 bases each). CDR1 MGHDK and CDR2 SYGVNS come from the germline V gene. The CDR3 length is 15 residues. The V and J ends lost 4 bases and 1 base respectively, with 12 bases between them. The CDR3 region has the DNA TGTGCCAGCAGTGGGGGGGGACAGCGCACAGATACGCAGTATTTT. It specifies CASSGGGQRTDTQYF.

This clonotype showed up many times. The V and J genes are TRBV2 and TRBJ2-2, with 7 bases that match TRBD2. This CDR3 comprises 15 residues. The germline V gene encodes CDR1 SNHLY and CDR2 FYNNEI. The V and J ends lost 2 bases and 1 base, in that order; junction bases with no gene match: 1. CDR3 sequence (DNA): TGTGCCAGCAGTGAACTAGCGGAGAACACCGGGGAGCTGTTTTTT. It codes for CASSELAENTGELFF.

This clonotype was detected many times. This chain links TRBV19 with TRBJ2-1, with D uncertain. Deletions cut 0 bases from V and 5 bases from J, with 8 bases between. Germline V CDR1 and CDR2: LNHDA, SQIVND (reference sequence). The CDR3 loop spans 14 amino acids. The CDR3 spells CASSIDPADNEQFF. CDR3 in DNA: TGTGCCAGTAGTATAGATCCGGCGGACAATGAGCAGTTCTTC.

Many counts were recorded for this clonotype. The chain recombines TRBV6-1 with TRBJ1-1, with a weak D call TRBD1 (5 bases). From germline, CDR1 is MNHNS and CDR2 SASEGT. Trimming took 5 bases from V and 4 from J, leaving 20 bases between them. The CDR3 is 16 amino acids. As DNA, the CDR3 is TGTGCCAGCAGTCCAAGAATGCTGCAGGGAGGCACTGAAGCTTTCTTT. Its protein is CASSPRMLQGGTEAFF.

This clonotype appeared once. Being one base from a much bigger clone, this may be a read error. CDR3 in amino acids: CASVSFLAGSYNKQFF. The CDR3 region has the DNA TGTGCCAGCGTGAGTTTTCTAGCGGGCTCCTACAATAAGCAGTTCTTC. The gene calls are TRBV28 and TRBJ2-1; 8 positions match TRBD2. The CDR3 loop spans 16 amino acids. Germline loops: CDR1 MDHEN, CDR2 SYDVKM. Together with reference TRBV28 and TRBJ2-1, the CDR3 gives the full variable domain: DVKVTQSSRYLVKRTGEKVFLECVQDMDHENMFWYRQDPGLGLRLIYFSYDVKMKEKGDIPEGYSVSREKKERFSLILESASTNQTSMYLCASVSFLAGSYNKQFFGPGTRLTVL.

This clonotype occurred many times. The chain carries TRBV12-3 or TRBV12-4 and TRBJ1-5, with D perhaps TRBD1 (6 bases). Trimming removed 5 bases from V and 0 bases from J, with 11 bases in between. The CDR3 is made up of 15 amino acids. The CDR3 loop reads CASSPTGYSNQPQHF. DNA for the CDR3: TGTGCCAGCAGTCCTACAGGGTATAGCAATCAGCCCCAGCATTTT.